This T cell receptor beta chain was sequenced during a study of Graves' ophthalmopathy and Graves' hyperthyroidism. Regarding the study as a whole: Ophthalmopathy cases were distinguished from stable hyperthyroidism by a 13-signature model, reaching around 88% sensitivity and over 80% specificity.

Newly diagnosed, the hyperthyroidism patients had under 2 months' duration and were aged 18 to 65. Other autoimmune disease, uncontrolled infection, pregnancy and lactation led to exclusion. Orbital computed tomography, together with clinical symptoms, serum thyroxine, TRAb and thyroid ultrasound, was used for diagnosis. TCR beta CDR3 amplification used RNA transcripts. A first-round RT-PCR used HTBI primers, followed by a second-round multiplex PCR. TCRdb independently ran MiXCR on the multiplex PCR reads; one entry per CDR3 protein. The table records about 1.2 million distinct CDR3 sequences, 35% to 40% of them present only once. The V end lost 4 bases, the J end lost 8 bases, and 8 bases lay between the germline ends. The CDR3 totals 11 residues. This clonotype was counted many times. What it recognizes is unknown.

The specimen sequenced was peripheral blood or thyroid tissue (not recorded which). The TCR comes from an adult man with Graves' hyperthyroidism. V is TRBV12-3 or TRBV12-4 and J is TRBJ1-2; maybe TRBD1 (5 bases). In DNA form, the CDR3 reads TGTGCCAGCAGTTCAGGGTCCGGCTACACCTTC. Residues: CASSSGSGYTF.